This record covers a single TCR beta chain. Its specificity is not known. These data originate in a study of OX40 agonist ivuxolimab in advanced cancers. Study observations and caveats: Clonal expansion was among the lowest in partial responders at 0.1-3.0 mg/kg, especially CD8+.

Profiled with immunoSEQ multiplex PCR; TCRdb holds only in-frame clones, not every one. The sample includes some 58,000 clones, about 89% of them seen just once. The length of the CDR3 is 14 residues. Germline V gene data show CDR1 as SQVTM and CDR2 as ANQGSEA. Trimming left V 4 bases short and J 4 bases short, with 14 bases between. This sequence originates from an adult with an advanced solid tumor such as melanoma, head and neck, liver or kidney cancer. The chain carries TRBV29-1 and TRBJ1-3; D unresolved. The source was CD4+ or CD8+ T cells sorted from blood, collected in a trial of the OX40 agonist ivuxolimab. CDR3 in amino acids: CSVAVYGRGNTIYF. Written as DNA, the CDR3 is TGCAGCGTTGCCGTCTATGGACGCGGAAACACCATATATTTT.